Below, one TCR beta chain is given with its context. The antigen remains unidentified. Time point meaning: newly diagnosed GD, antithyroid drugs for less than 3 months. PBMC-extracted RNA yielded the TCR library. American Thyroid Association guidelines were used to diagnose Graves' disease. CDR1 and CDR2 (germline): LNHDA, SQIVND (reference sequence). The CDR3 contains 15 residues. J was trimmed by 5 bases and V by 2 bases; bases with no gene match: 8. This entry is derived from a study of regulatory T cells in long-lasting Graves disease. Notes on the study in general: Tissue studied was limited to peripheral blood, excluding thyroid tissue.

Building the TCR beta libraries relied on iRepertoire HTBI primers, and CDR3 regions underwent Arm-PCR. TCRdb reanalysed the multiplex PCR reads using MiXCR and keeps one entry per CDR3 protein. The table records about 530,000 distinct CDR3 sequences, about 16% of them present only once. This sample also appeared in a second study, on T cells in Graves' hyperthyroidism and ophthalmopathy. From that second work: Most thyroid clonotypes expanded above 0.001 were also detected in blood.

This material consisted of peripheral blood mononuclear cells (PBMCs), taken at new diagnosis, from a patient treated with antithyroid drugs. The TCR sequence derives from a woman aged 35-65 years with Graves disease. The chain has TRBV19 and TRBJ2-7; the match to TRBD1 covers 8 bases. The CDR3 here is CASSISGQGSHEQYF. The CDR3 nucleotides are TGTGCCAGTAGTATATCCGGACAGGGTTCCCACGAGCAGTACTTC.